The 10 T cell receptor beta chains presented below share a single source sample, sequenced in a study of cytomegalovirus exposure and HLA in healthy donors. PCR employed 60 Vbeta and 13 Jbeta primers. Profiled with immunoSEQ multiplex PCR; TCRdb holds only in-frame clones, not every one. The sample records approximately 160,000 clones, roughly 71% being singletons. The specimen was PBMCs. The receptors originated from a male donor in good health and CMV-seropositive.

The chain carries TRBV19 and TRBJ1-1; unclear D gene. Trimming cost V 7 bases and J 6 bases, with 9 bases left between them. Germline CDR1 is LNHDA and CDR2 is SQIVND (reference sequence). This CDR3 has 11 residues. The chain's CDR3 is CASIHLAEAFF. In DNA form, the CDR3 reads TGTGCCAGTATACATCTTGCTGAAGCTTTCTTT.

The chain has TRBV30 and TRBJ1-2; D is undetermined. V gave up 0 bases and J gave up 5 bases, with 10 bases separating them. This CDR3 contains 13 residues. Per germline, CDR1 GTSNPN and CDR2 SVGIG (reference sequence). The CDR3 region has the DNA TGTGCCTGGAGTGTAGGCGGGGTTTATGGCTACACCTTC. Translated: CAWSVGGVYGYTF.

The chain uses TRBV6-4 and TRBJ2-3; no clear D gene. The CDR3 is 15 amino acids. CDR1 and CDR2 from the germline V gene are MRHNA and SNTAGT. V gave up 2 bases and J gave up 2 bases, with 11 bases separating them. The DNA of the CDR3 is TGTGCCAGCAGTGACGAGGCGGAACACACAGATACGCAGTATTTT. Amino acid sequence: CASSDEAEHTDTQYF.

The chain has TRBV19 and TRBJ2-1, with no clear D. Germline lookup yields CDR1 LNHDA and CDR2 SQIVND (reference sequence). The CDR3 is 14 amino acids. V was shortened by 3 bases and J by 12 bases, with 18 bases between the two germline ends. CDR3 nucleotides: TGTGCCAGTAGTATCAATCCTACCCGCTTGGTGCAGTTCTTC. Translated, it gives CASSINPTRLVQFF.

This chain connects TRBV7-9 to TRBJ2-7, with D maybe TRBD1 (5 bases). Germline V CDR1 and CDR2: SEHNR, FQNEAQ (reference sequence). This CDR3 region has 16 residues. Deletions cut 1 base from V and 0 bases from J, with 13 bases between. The DNA for the CDR3 is TGTGCCAGCAGCTTAGGGGTGGGGCTTAGCTCCTACGAGCAGTACTTC. Amino acids: CASSLGVGLSSYEQYF.

The DNA for the CDR3 is TGTGCCAGCAGTTCCTGGACAGGGACTGGCTACACCTTC. Protein sequence: CASSSWTGTGYTF. The chain carries TRBV6-5 and TRBJ1-2; 8 nucleotides line up with TRBD1. This CDR3 contains 13 residues. The V gene end was trimmed by 4 bases and the J gene end by 7 bases; junction bases not matched to a gene: 5. The V gene's germline CDR1 is MNHEY and CDR2 SVGAGI.

The chain couples TRBV2 to TRBJ1-5; D not certain. The CDR3 is 14 amino acids. The ends were cut back, 4 bases at V and 0 bases at J, with 7 bases in the middle. Germline lookup yields CDR1 SNHLY and CDR2 FYNNEI. CDR3 sequence reads: CASSVYDSNQPQHF. The DNA of the CDR3 is TGTGCCAGCAGTGTCTACGATAGCAATCAGCCCCAGCATTTT.

The chain recombines TRBV11-2 with TRBJ2-5; weak D call: TRBD2 (6 bases). Germline V lookup: CDR1 SGHAT, CDR2 FQNNGV. Trimming cost V 7 bases and J 0 bases, with 15 bases left between them. There are 15 residues in the CDR3. CDR3 in DNA: TGTGCCAGCACCAATCCCTTAGCGGACCAAGAGACCCAGTACTTC. It codes for CASTNPLADQETQYF.

The CDR3 sequence is CASSFTGRQGKSEQYF. Here the CDR3 DNA reads TGTGCCAGCAGTTTTACGGGTCGACAGGGGAAGAGCGAGCAGTACTTC. The V and J genes are TRBV7-9 and TRBJ2-7; 8 bases align to TRBD1. Germline V gene data show CDR1 as SEHNR and CDR2 as FQNEAQ (reference sequence). Trimming removed 6 bases from V and 6 bases from J; junction bases left unmatched: 16. The CDR3 loop spans 16 amino acids. The full variable domain, with the rest looked up from reference TRBV7-9 and TRBJ2-7, is DTGVSQNPRHKITKRGQNVTFRCDPISEHNRLYWYRQTLGQGPEFLTYFQNEAQLEKSRLLSDRFSAERPKGSFSTLEIQRTEQGDSAMYLCASSFTGRQGKSEQYFGPGTRLTVT.

The gene calls are TRBV7-6 and TRBJ2-3, with 7 nucleotides matching TRBD2. CDR1 is SGHVS, CDR2 FNYEAQ, per germline. V shed 5 bases, J shed 3 bases, and the junction held 8 bases outside the gene matches. The CDR3 has 15 residues. The CDR3 DNA follows: TGTGCCAGCAGCCTCCAAGCGGGGATGACAGATACGCAGTATTTT. It encodes CASSLQAGMTDTQYF.